This entry lists 16 T cell receptor beta chains sequenced from one sample in a study of beta chain features in type 1 diabetes (dated by TCRdb to the late 2010s). Libraries came from the immunoSEQ multiplex PCR assay. The entire isolated RNA was reverse transcribed using the High Capacity cDNA Reverse Transcription Kit, and thus expressed TCRB transcripts were sequenced. TCRdb stores this immuneACCESS table with in-frame sequences only. Part of the clones is absent; in the studies checked, under half of the shortfall reflects unresolved V genes, and no reason is known for the rest. For this sample there are 120,000 to 150,000 clones; more than 9% appear just once. Roughly 1.3% of the sample comes from the top ten. The material sequenced was naive CD4+ T cells from blood. Read against the paper, the sample's cell subset or site label means: true naive CD4+ T cells. The receptors derive from a man between 18 and 29 years old in good health.

J is TRBJ2-2 and V is TRBV7-8; maybe TRBD2 (5 bases). This CDR3 spans 15 amino acids. The germline CDR1 and CDR2 sequences are SGHVS and FQNEAQ. Deletions cut 7 bases from V and 2 bases from J, with 14 bases between. The CDR3 DNA sequence: TGTGCCAGCACCAAAACACGGGGAAACACCGGGGAGCTGTTTTTT. This codes for CASTKTRGNTGELFF.

V is TRBV7-2 and J is TRBJ2-1; tentatively, D is TRBD2 (6 bases). V was trimmed by 4 bases and J by 12 bases, leaving 16 bases between them. Germline values: CDR1 SGHTA, CDR2 FQGNSA. CDR3 length: 13 residues. CDR3 nucleotide sequence: TGTGCCAGCAGCTACGGGGACTTCCAAAGGCAGTTCTTC. This sequence encodes CASSYGDFQRQFF.

V usage is TRBV7-6 and J usage is TRBJ2-1, with TRBD1 as a possible D gene (6 bases). From germline, CDR1 is SGHVS and CDR2 FNYEAQ. CDR3 length equals 15 residues. The V end lost 5 bases, the J end lost 2 bases, and 13 bases lay between the germline ends. The CDR3 bases are TGTGCCAGCAGCATTATACAGGGCCCCTACAATGAGCAGTTCTTC. Translated: CASSIIQGPYNEQFF. Variable domain in full (rest from reference TRBV7-6 and TRBJ2-1): GAGVSQSPRYKVTKRGQDVALRCDPISGHVSLYWYRQALGQGPEFLTYFNYEAQQDKSGLPNDRFSAERPEGSISTLTIQRTEQRDSAMYRCASSIIQGPYNEQFFGPGTRLTVL.

This chain connects TRBV9 to TRBJ2-1, with 14 bases identical to TRBD2. This CDR3 has 16 amino acids. The V gene's germline CDR1 is SGDLS and CDR2 YYNGEE. The ends lost 4 bases at V and 4 bases at J; junction bases unmatched: 4. CDR3 protein: CASSTRTSGGYNEQFF. Here the CDR3 DNA reads TGTGCCAGCAGCACGAGGACTAGCGGGGGGTACAATGAGCAGTTCTTC.

This clone was recorded at least ten times. This chain links TRBV4-1 with TRBJ2-1, with 8 bases matching TRBD2. This CDR3 comprises 15 residues. Germline V CDR1 and CDR2: MGHRA, YSYEKL. The J segment lost 5 bases and the V segment lost 2 bases, leaving 5 bases of the junction unmatched. The CDR3 region is CASSQRGGINNEQFF. CDR3 DNA: TGCGCCAGCAGCCAACGGGGGGGAATCAACAATGAGCAGTTCTTC.

A note on this clone: Because it lacks the conserved phenylalanine or tryptophan at the end, this CDR3 is likely a read error. The chain combines TRBV7-6 with TRBJ2-7; TRBD1 might be the D (6 bases). CDR1 is SGHVS and CDR2 is FNYEAQ in the germline V gene. The CDR3 is 14 residues long. Trimming pared 4 bases from V and 0 bases from J, leaving 10 bases between. CDR3 coding DNA: TGTGCCAGCAGCTCAGACAGGAGCTCCTACGAGCAGTACTCC. Translated, it gives CASSSDRSSYEQYS.

The sample holds a few counts of this clone. The V and J genes are TRBV18 and TRBJ2-1; D perhaps matches TRBD2 (5 bases). V lost 6 bases, J lost 0 bases, and 15 bases lay in between. The length of the CDR3 is 16 residues. Germline assignment: CDR1 KGHSH and CDR2 LQKENI. The chain's CDR3 is CASSPAGGSSYNEQFF. The CDR3 nucleotides read TGTGCCAGCTCCCCCGCTGGTGGGAGCTCCTACAATGAGCAGTTCTTC.

The chain joins TRBV6-6 to TRBJ1-2; D is unclear. The V and J ends lost 7 bases and 8 bases respectively, with 17 bases between them. The CDR3 runs 13 residues. In germline, CDR1 is MNHNY, CDR2 SVGAGI (reference sequence). The CDR3 DNA reads TGTGCCAGCACCCCCGCGCACTTGAGAGGCTACACCTTC. Amino acids: CASTPAHLRGYTF.

The sample holds many counts of this clone. The rearrangement uses TRBV7-8 and TRBJ2-1; D perhaps matches TRBD2 (7 bases). V gave up 1 base and J gave up 5 bases, with 12 bases separating them. CDR1 is SGHVS and CDR2 is FQNEAQ in the germline V gene. This CDR3 is 15 amino acids long. The CDR3 nucleotides are TGTGCCAGCAGCTTAGATCGCGGGGGCCACAATGAGCAGTTCTTC. Its translation is CASSLDRGGHNEQFF.

The chain uses TRBV10-3 and TRBJ1-2; D is unresolved. Germline V gives CDR1 ENHRY, CDR2 SYGVKD. Trimming took 0 bases from V and 8 from J, leaving 13 bases between them. The CDR3 runs to 14 residues. The CDR3 loop is CAISESQTPGGYTF. CDR3 DNA: TGTGCCATCAGTGAGTCCCAGACTCCCGGAGGCTACACCTTC.

The V gene is TRBV18, the J gene TRBJ1-1, with D possibly matching TRBD1 (6 bases). The CDR3 is 15 residues long. Germline-derived CDR1 and CDR2 are KGHSH and LQKENI. Trimming pared 3 bases from V and 1 base from J, leaving 12 bases between. CDR3 residues: CASSPDLGGNTEAFF. In nucleotides, the CDR3 is TGTGCCAGCTCACCGGACTTAGGGGGGAACACTGAAGCTTTCTTT.

This clone came up a few times. This chain joins TRBV5-6 and TRBJ2-3; 9 nucleotides agree with TRBD2. There are 16 residues in the CDR3. V shed 5 bases, J shed 4 bases, and the junction held 11 bases outside the gene matches. Germline V CDR1 and CDR2: SGHDT, YYEEEE. For the CDR3, the DNA is TGTGCCAGCAGTCGGACTAGCGACTGGATGGCAGATACGCAGTATTTT. It encodes CASSRTSDWMADTQYF.

This chain connects TRBV9 to TRBJ2-5, with 15 nucleotides matching TRBD2. The CDR3 extends over 16 amino acids. CDR1 is SGDLS and CDR2 is YYNGEE in the germline V gene. Trimming cost V 3 bases and J 5 bases; bases outside gene matches: 5. The CDR3 loop reads CASSGGLAGGPETQYF. CDR3 nucleotides: TGTGCCAGCAGCGGGGGACTAGCGGGGGGCCCCGAGACCCAGTACTTC.

The gene calls are TRBV21-1 and TRBJ1-1; the tabulated D call, TRBD1, remains unverified against the DNA. TRBV21-1 counts as a pseudogene. The CDR3 spans 15 residues. CDR3 amino acids: CASSTTGRENTEAFF. The DNA for the CDR3 is TGTGCCAGCAGCACGACAGGGCGAGAGAACACTGAAGCTTTCTTT.

This clone has just a few counts. Here the CDR3 reads CASSWRTSGGYNEQFF. The CDR3 coding sequence is TGTGCCAGCAGCTGGCGGACTAGCGGGGGCTACAATGAGCAGTTCTTC. The chain joins TRBV7-3 to TRBJ2-1; 13 bases map to TRBD2. The CDR3 runs 16 residues. Per germline, CDR1 SGHTA and CDR2 FQGTGA. V shed 4 bases and J 3 bases; nucleotides not matched to a gene: 3.

The V and J genes are TRBV21-1 and TRBJ2-3; the DNA was not compared with TRBD1, the D call given in the table. TRBV21-1 is classified as a pseudogene. There are 16 residues in the CDR3. The CDR3 region has the DNA TGTGCCAGCAGCAAAGTGACAGGGGGACGCACAGATACGCAGTATTTT. Its translation is CASSKVTGGRTDTQYF.